Described below is a single TCR beta chain sequence and its context. CDR3 length equals 12 residues. The V and J ends lost 3 bases and 8 bases, in that order; junction bases with no gene match: 4. Looked up from germline, CDR1 is SGDLS and CDR2 is YYNGEE. How the authors handled the data: It was from reference gene primer amplification that nucleated cell counts were estimated. TCRdb keeps only in-frame clones here, not all; method: immunoSEQ multiplex PCR. That table supplies the V and J calls and clone size; D and trimming were determined from the DNA. This sample carries roughly 79,000 clones, about 83% of them seen once, and the ten largest clones take 3% to 4.5%. This record comes from a study of blood T cell repertoires in COVID-19. As for the study in general: Sites across the United States, Italy and Spain contributed samples from acute and convalescent COVID-19. From T cells, B-cell-depleted T cells, or PBMCs came the material, which was cDNA or gDNA.

Material: peripheral blood. V usage is TRBV9 and J usage is TRBJ1-2; 7 positions agree with TRBD1. The sequence derives from a man over 45 with acute or convalescent COVID-19. The CDR3 bases are TGTGCCAGCAGCGGGACAGGAACGGGCTACACCTTC. Residues: CASSGTGTGYTF.